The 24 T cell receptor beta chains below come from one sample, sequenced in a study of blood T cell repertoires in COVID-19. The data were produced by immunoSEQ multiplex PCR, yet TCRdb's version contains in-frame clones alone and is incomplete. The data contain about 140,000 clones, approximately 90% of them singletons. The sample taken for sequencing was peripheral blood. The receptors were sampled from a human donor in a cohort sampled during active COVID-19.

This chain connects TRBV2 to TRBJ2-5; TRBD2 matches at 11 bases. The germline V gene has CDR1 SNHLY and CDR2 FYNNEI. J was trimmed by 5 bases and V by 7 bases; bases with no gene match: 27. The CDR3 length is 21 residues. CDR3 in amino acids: CASNEFRVTGTSGLGFETQYF. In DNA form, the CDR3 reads TGTGCCAGCAACGAATTCCGAGTTACCGGGACTAGCGGCCTCGGGTTCGAGACCCAGTACTTC.

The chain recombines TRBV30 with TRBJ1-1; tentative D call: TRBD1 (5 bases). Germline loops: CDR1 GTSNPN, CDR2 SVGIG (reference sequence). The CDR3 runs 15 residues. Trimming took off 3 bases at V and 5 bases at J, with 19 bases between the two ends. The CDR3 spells CAWSWGGAIRTEAFF. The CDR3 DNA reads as TGTGCCTGGAGCTGGGGGGGAGCGATACGGACTGAAGCTTTCTTT.

CDR3 amino acids: CASSQDASSGETQYF. CDR3 in DNA: TGCGCCAGCAGCCAAGATGCGTCTAGCGGGGAGACCCAGTACTTC. The J gene is TRBJ2-5, the V gene TRBV4-3, with 8 bases matching TRBD2. Germline trimming cut 0 bases from V and 5 bases from J; bases unmatched to any gene: 5. The V gene's germline CDR1 is LGHNA and CDR2 YSLEER. This CDR3 is built from 15 residues.

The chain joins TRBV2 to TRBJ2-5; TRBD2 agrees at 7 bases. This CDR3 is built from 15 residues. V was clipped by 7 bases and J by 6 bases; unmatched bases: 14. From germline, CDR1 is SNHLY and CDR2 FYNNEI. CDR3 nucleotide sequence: TGTGCCAGCACCGAAGGGCGCGGGGGTGAGAAGACCCAGTACTTC. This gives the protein CASTEGRGGEKTQYF.

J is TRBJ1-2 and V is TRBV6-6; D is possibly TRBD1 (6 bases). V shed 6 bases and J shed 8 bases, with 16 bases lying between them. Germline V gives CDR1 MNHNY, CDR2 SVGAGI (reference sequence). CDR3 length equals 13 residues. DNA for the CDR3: TGTGCCAGCAGCTCGGACAGCTCCGGGGGCTACACCTTC. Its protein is CASSSDSSGGYTF.

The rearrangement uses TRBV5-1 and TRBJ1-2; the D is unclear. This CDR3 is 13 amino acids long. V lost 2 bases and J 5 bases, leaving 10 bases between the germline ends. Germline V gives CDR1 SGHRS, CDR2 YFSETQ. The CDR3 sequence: CASSFWPEYGYTF. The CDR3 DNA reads TGCGCCAGCAGCTTTTGGCCGGAGTATGGCTACACCTTC.

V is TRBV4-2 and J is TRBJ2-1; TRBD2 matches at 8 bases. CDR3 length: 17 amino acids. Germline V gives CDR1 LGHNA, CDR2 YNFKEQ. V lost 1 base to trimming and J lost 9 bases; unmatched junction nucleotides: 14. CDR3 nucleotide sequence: TGTGCCAGCAGCCAAGGGTATTCGACGGGGGGGCCCGGTGAGCAGTTCTTC. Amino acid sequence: CASSQGYSTGGPGEQFF.

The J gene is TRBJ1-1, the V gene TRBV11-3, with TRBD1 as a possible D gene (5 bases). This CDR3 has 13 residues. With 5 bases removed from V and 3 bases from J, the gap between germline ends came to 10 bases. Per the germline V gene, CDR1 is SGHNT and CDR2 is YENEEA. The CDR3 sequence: CASSLDTDTEAFF. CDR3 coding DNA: TGTGCCAGCAGCCTGGACACGGACACTGAAGCTTTCTTT.

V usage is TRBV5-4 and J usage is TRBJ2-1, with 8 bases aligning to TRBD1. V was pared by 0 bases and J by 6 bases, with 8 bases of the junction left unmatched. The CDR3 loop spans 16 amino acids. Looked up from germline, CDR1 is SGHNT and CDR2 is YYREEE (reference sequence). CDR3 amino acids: CASSLVDTGGSNEQFF. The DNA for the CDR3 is TGTGCCAGCAGCTTGGTGGACACAGGGGGGTCCAATGAGCAGTTCTTC. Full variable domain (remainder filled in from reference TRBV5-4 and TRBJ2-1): ETGVTQSPTHLIKTRGQQVTLRCSSQSGHNTVSWYQQALGQGPQFIFQYYREEENGRGNFPPRFSGLQFPNYSSELNVNALELDDSALYLCASSLVDTGGSNEQFFGPGTRLTVL.

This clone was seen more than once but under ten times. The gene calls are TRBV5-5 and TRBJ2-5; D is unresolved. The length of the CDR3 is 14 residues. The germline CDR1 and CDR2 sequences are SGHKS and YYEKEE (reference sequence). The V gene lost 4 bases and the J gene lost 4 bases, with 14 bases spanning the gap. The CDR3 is CASSPPQATETQYF. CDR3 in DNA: TGTGCCAGCAGCCCTCCGCAGGCTACAGAGACCCAGTACTTC.

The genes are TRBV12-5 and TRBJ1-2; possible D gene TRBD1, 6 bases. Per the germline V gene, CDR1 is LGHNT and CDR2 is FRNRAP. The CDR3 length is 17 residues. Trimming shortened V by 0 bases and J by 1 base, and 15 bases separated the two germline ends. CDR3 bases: TGTGCTAGTGGTTTGGTGCTAGACAGGTTCTTTAACTATGGCTACACCTTC. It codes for CASGLVLDRFFNYGYTF. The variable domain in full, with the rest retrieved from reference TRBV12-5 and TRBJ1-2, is DARVTQTPRHKVTEMGQEVTMRCQPILGHNTVFWYRQTMMQGLELLAYFRNRAPLDDSGMPKDRFSAEMPDATLATLKIQPSEPRDSAVYFCASGLVLDRFFNYGYTFGSGTRLTVV.

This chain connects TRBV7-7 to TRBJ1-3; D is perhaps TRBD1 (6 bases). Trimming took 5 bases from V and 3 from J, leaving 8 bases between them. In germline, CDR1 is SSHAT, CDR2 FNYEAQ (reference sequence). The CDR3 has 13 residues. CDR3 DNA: TGTGCCAGCAGCAACAGGGTTGGAAACACCATATATTTT. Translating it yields CASSNRVGNTIYF.

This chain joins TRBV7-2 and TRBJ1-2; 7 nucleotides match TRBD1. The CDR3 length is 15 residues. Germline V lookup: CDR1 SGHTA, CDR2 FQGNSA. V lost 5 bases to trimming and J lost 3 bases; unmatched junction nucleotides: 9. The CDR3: CASSRTGLGDYGYTF. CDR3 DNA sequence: TGTGCCAGCAGCCGGACAGGTCTTGGGGACTATGGCTACACCTTC. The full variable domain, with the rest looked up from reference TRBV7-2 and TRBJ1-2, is GAGVSQSPSNKVTEKGKDVELRCDPISGHTALYWYRQSLGQGLEFLIYFQGNSAPDKSGLPSDRFSAERTGGSVSTLTIQRTQQEDSAVYLCASSRTGLGDYGYTFGSGTRLTVV.

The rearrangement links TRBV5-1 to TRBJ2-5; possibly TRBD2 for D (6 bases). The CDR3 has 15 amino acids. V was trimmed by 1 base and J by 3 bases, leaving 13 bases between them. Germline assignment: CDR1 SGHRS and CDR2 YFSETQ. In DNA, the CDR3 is TGCGCCAGCAGCTTGCCCCTGGGACTCGAAGAGACCCAGTACTTC. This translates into CASSLPLGLEETQYF.

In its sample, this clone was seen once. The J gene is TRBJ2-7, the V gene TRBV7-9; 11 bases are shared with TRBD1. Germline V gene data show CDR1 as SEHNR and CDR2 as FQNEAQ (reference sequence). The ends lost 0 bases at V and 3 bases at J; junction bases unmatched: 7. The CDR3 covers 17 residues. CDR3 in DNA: TGTGCCAGCAGCTTAGCCAGTGATGGGACAGGGGGCTACGAGCAGTACTTC. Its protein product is CASSLASDGTGGYEQYF.

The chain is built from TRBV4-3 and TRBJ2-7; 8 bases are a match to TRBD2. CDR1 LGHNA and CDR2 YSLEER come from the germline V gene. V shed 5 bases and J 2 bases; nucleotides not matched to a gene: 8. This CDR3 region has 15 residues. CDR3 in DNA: TGCGCCAGCAGCTTGGATAAGGGACTAGCCTACGAGCAGTACTTC. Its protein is CASSLDKGLAYEQYF.

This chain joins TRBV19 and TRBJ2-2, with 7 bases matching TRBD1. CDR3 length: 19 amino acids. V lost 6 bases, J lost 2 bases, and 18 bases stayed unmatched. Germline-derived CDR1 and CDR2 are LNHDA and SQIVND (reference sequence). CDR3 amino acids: CASSRSPGQSIFNTGELFF. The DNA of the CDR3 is TGTGCCAGTAGCCGCTCACCGGGACAGAGCATATTCAACACCGGGGAGCTGTTTTTT.

CDR3 sequence (DNA): TGTGCCAGCTCAACCGGGACAGGGAATACTGGCTACACCTTC. Its protein product is CASSTGTGNTGYTF. This chain joins TRBV18 and TRBJ1-2; 9 nucleotides match TRBD1. The V gene end was trimmed by 5 bases and the J gene end by 7 bases; junction bases not matched to a gene: 8. The CDR3 is 14 residues long. In germline, CDR1 is KGHSH, CDR2 LQKENI.

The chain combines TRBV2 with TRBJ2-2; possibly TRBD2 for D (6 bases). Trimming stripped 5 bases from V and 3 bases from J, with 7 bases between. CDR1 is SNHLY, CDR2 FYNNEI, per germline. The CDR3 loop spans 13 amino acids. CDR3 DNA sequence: TGTGCCAGCAGTAGGAGGGACACCGGGGAGCTGTTTTTT. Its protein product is CASSRRDTGELFF.

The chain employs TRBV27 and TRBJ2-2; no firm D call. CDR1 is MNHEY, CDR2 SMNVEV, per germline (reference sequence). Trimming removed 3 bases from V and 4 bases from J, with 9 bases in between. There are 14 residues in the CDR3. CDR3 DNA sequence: TGTGCCAGCAGTTTTGGGCCCATCACCGGGGAGCTGTTTTTT. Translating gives CASSFGPITGELFF.

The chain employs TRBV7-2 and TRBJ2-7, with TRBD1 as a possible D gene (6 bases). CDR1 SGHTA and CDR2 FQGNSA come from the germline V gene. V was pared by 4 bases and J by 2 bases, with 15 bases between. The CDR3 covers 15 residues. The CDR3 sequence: CASSSRTVDPYEQYF. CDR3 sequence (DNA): TGTGCCAGCAGCTCCAGGACAGTAGACCCCTACGAGCAGTACTTC.

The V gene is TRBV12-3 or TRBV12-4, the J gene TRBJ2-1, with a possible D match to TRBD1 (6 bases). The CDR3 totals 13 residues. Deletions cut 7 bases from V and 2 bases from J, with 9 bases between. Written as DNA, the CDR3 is TGTGCCAGCACTTGGACAGCCTACAATGAGCAGTTCTTC. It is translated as CASTWTAYNEQFF.

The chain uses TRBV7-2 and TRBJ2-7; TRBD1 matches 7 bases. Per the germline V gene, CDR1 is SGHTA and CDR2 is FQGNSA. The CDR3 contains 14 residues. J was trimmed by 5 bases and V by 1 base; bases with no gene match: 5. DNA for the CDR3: TGTGCCAGCAGCTTAGTAGGGGGCCTCGACGAGCAGTACTTC. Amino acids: CASSLVGGLDEQYF.

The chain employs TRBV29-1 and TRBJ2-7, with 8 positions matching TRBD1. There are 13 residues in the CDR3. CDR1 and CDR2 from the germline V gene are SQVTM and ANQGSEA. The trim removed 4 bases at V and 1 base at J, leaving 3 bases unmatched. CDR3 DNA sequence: TGCAGCGTTGCGGACAGGGTGTCCTACGAGCAGTACTTC. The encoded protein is CSVADRVSYEQYF.